The rows below give T cell receptor beta chains drawn from one sample of a study of shared clonotypes between healthy human individuals. Generated by immunoSEQ multiplex PCR, the TCRdb table keeps only in-frame clones and is missing some. The repertoire includes over 2 million clones, about 95% of them detected once, and roughly 1% sits in the top ten. The source material was naive CD8+ T cells sorted from blood. The receptor source for this set is a man aged 18-30 years in good health. Each CDR3 is given with its conserved first and last residue. The order of the fields is J gene, D gene, clone size, CDR3 length, V gene, CDR3 DNA, CDR3 protein. D genes are given only for firm matches. Only some rows state a clone size, as once, few, many or a class for expanded clones.

>TRBJ2-5|TRBD2|.|17|TRBV4-3
TGCGCCAGCAGCCAAGATCCTGGGGAGGGATCCCAAGAGACCCAGTACTTC
CASSQDPGEGSQETQYF
>TRBJ2-1|TRBD1|.|16|TRBV4-3
TGCGCCAGCAGCCAAGGGACAGGGGGCATGCTGGGCGAGCAGTTCTTC
CASSQGTGGMLGEQFF
>TRBJ2-1|TRBD2|.|13|TRBV27
TGTGCCAGCAGTGCGGGGGAGCAGCCTGAGCAGTTCTTC
CASSAGEQPEQFF
>TRBJ2-7|TRBD2|.|15|TRBV5-8
TGTGCCAGCAGCTTGGCTGGGGGGGTAGCCTACGAGCAGTACTTC
CASSLAGGVAYEQYF
>TRBJ2-7|TRBD1|.|13|TRBV11-3
TGTGCCAGCAGCGCCGGGACAGTTGGCGAGCAGTACTTC
CASSAGTVGEQYF
>TRBJ1-2|.|.|16|TRBV15
TGTGCCACCAGCACGAAGGTCACGGGGCCCAACTATGGCTACACCTTC
CATSTKVTGPNYGYTF
>TRBJ1-5|.|.|15|TRBV16
TGTGCCAGCAGCCAATTAGGAACTCGGGATCAGCCCCAGCATTTT
CASSQLGTRDQPQHF
>TRBJ2-3|TRBD2|.|15|TRBV13
TGTGCCAGCTCAGGACTAGCGGGGGTCACAGATACGCAGTATTTT
CASSGLAGVTDTQYF
>TRBJ2-7|.|.|14|TRBV28
TGTGCCAGCAGTTTCACAGGGAACCCGTACGAGCAGTACTTC
CASSFTGNPYEQYF
>TRBJ2-7|TRBD1|.|16|TRBV27
TGTGCCAGCAGTTCCCCTTCGGCAGGGGGCTCCTACGAGCAGTACTTC
CASSSPSAGGSYEQYF
>TRBJ1-2|TRBD1|.|16|TRBV27
TGTGCCAGCAGTTTATCGGGGACAGGGGAGTTCTATGGCTACACCTTC
CASSLSGTGEFYGYTF
>TRBJ1-1|.|.|14|TRBV13
TGTGCCAGCAGCGGTGAGGTAGAACACACTGAAGCTTTCTTT
CASSGEVEHTEAFF
>TRBJ2-1|.|.|14|TRBV30
TGTGCCTGGAGTGTGATGGCGGGGTACAATGAGCAGTTCTTC
CAWSVMAGYNEQFF
>TRBJ2-1|.|.|13|TRBV6-5
TGTGCCAGCAGTTACTACAGGACATATGAGCAGTTCTTC
CASSYYRTYEQFF
>TRBJ2-6|.|.|17|TRBV29-1
TGCAGCGTACCTGGGAGGAGTCAATCAGATTGGGCCAACGTCCTGACTTTC
CSVPGRSQSDWANVLTF
>TRBJ1-1|TRBD1|.|13|TRBV5-8
TGTGCCAGCAGGTCCGGGACAGGGGAACGAGCTTTCTTT
CASRSGTGERAFF
>TRBJ2-5|.|.|15|TRBV7-9
TGTGCCAGCAGCTTAGCAGGGCCTTGGCAAGAGACCCAGTACTTC
CASSLAGPWQETQYF
>TRBJ2-3|.|.|17|TRBV28
TGTGCCAGCAGTCTTTCTACGCGGGGTGTTAGCACAGATACGCAGTATTTT
CASSLSTRGVSTDTQYF
>TRBJ2-3|TRBD2|.|17|TRBV2
TGTGCCAGCGAGTGGGCTAGCGGGGCCTCTAGCACAGATACGCAGTATTTT
CASEWASGASSTDTQYF
>TRBJ2-3|.|.|12|TRBV13
TGTGCCAGCAGCCCCACCACAGATACGCAGTATTTT
CASSPTTDTQYF
>TRBJ1-1|.|.|13|TRBV28
TGTGCCAGCAGCCTCAGGGGTTACACTGAAGCTTTCTTT
CASSLRGYTEAFF
>TRBJ2-1|TRBD2|.|15|TRBV14
TGTGCCAGCAGAAGAGCGGGGGGCATCTACAATGAGCAGTTCTTC
CASRRAGGIYNEQFF
>TRBJ2-1|.|.|14|TRBV27
TGTGCCAGCAGTTCACAGGGAAAATACAATGAGCAGTTCTTC
CASSSQGKYNEQFF
>TRBJ2-2|.|.|16|TRBV19
TGTGCCAGTAGTATGTTGATTGATACTAACACCGGGGAGCTGTTTTTT
CASSMLIDTNTGELFF
>TRBJ1-6|.|.|17|TRBV2
TGTGCCAGCAGTGCAAGACAGGTGGGCTCCTATAATTCACCCCTCCACTTT
CASSARQVGSYNSPLHF
>TRBJ2-7|TRBD2|.|19|TRBV4-1
TGCGCCAGCAGCCAGGGGAGTGGACTAGCGGGGGGTTTTTCCTACGAGCAGTACTTC
CASSQGSGLAGGFSYEQYF
>TRBJ1-2|.|.|17|TRBV7-6
TGTGCCAGCAGCTTAGAGACCCGCTGGAAGGCTAACTATGGCTACACCTTC
CASSLETRWKANYGYTF
>TRBJ1-2|.|.|15|TRBV7-9
TGTGCCAGCGTATGGGGCCCGCCGGAGGACTATGGCTACACCTTC
CASVWGPPEDYGYTF
>TRBJ2-1|TRBD2|.|14|TRBV27
TGTGCCAGCAGAACCGGACTAGGCTACAATGAGCAGTTCTTC
CASRTGLGYNEQFF
>TRBJ2-2|.|.|15|TRBV6-5
TGTGCCAGCAGTAAGGCCTCCACCCCCGCCGGGGAGCTGTTTTTT
CASSKASTPAGELFF
>TRBJ2-1|TRBD1|.|16|TRBV9
TGTGCCAGCAGCACAGGTACAGGACAGGACTACAATGAGCAGTTCTTC
CASSTGTGQDYNEQFF
>TRBJ2-5|.|.|16|TRBV9
TGTGCCAGCAGCGGGGTGCTCGGAGGAAACCAAGAGACCCAGTACTTC
CASSGVLGGNQETQYF
>TRBJ1-6|TRBD1|.|15|TRBV11-2
TGTGCCAGCAGCCCCTCGGGACAGCCTAATTCACCCCTCCACTTT
CASSPSGQPNSPLHF
>TRBJ1-2|.|.|17|TRBV5-1
TGCGCCAGCAGCGGGGACGTCGGTCTAGGGGCCAACTATGGCTACACCTTC
CASSGDVGLGANYGYTF
>TRBJ1-1|.|once|13|TRBV19
TGTGCCAGTAGTTCGTTACTGAACACTGAAGCTTTCTTT
CASSSLLNTEAFF
>TRBJ2-7|TRBD1|.|16|TRBV7-9
TGTGCCAGCAGCTCCCTCACGACAGGGACCTCCTACGAGCAGTACTTC
CASSSLTTGTSYEQYF
>TRBJ1-1|.|few|14|TRBV4-1
TGCGCCAGCAGCCAACAGGGAGAGAACACTGAAGCTTTCTTT
CASSQQGENTEAFF
>TRBJ2-5|.|.|16|TRBV6-1
TGTGCCAGCAGTGAATCGGGCGGGGGCACCCGGGAGACCCAGTACTTC
CASSESGGGTRETQYF
>TRBJ1-5|.|.|15|TRBV27
TGTGCCAGCAGTACCCTGCGGGAGGCCAATCAGCCCCAGCATTTT
CASSTLREANQPQHF
>TRBJ1-1|.|.|12|TRBV19
TGTGCCAGTAGTATTAAGCCGACTGAAGCTTTCTTT
CASSIKPTEAFF
>TRBJ2-2|TRBD2|.|15|TRBV19
TGTGCCAGTAGTATGGCGGGAGTGGTCACCGGGGAGCTGTTTTTT
CASSMAGVVTGELFF
>TRBJ1-2|.|.|13|TRBV6-5
TGTGCCAGCAGCCCAGGGACGGTGGCTGGCTACACCTTC
CASSPGTVAGYTF
>TRBJ2-7|TRBD1|.|14|TRBV9
TGTGCCAGCAGCGTGGGGACAGGGGCTTACGAGCAGTACTTC
CASSVGTGAYEQYF
>TRBJ2-1|.|.|12|TRBV7-9
TGTGCCAGCAGCGTCGGAGACAATGAGCAGTTCTTC
CASSVGDNEQFF
>TRBJ1-6|TRBD1|.|14|TRBV27
TGTGCCAGCAGTCCGACAGGGGGACTTTCACCCCTCCACTTT
CASSPTGGLSPLHF
>TRBJ2-7|.|.|13|TRBV19
TGTGCCAGTAGTCTAGAGGGGGGCGTCGAGCAGTACTTC
CASSLEGGVEQYF
>TRBJ2-7|TRBD2|once|14|TRBV11-2
TGTGCCAGCAGCTCGGGGAGGGCTACCTACGAGCAGTACTTC
CASSSGRATYEQYF
>TRBJ2-2|.|once|16|TRBV2
TGTGCCAGCAGCCTCGGACAGCCTTCGAACACCGGGGAGCTGTTTTTT
CASSLGQPSNTGELFF
>TRBJ2-3|.|.|12|TRBV7-9
TGTGCCAGCAGCCCTCGGGGATTTGAGCAGTATTTT
CASSPRGFEQYF
>TRBJ2-2|.|once|14|TRBV7-2
TGTGCCAGCAGCTTACGTGATAGTAGAGGGGAGCTGTTTTTT
CASSLRDSRGELFF
>TRBJ2-1|.|.|14|TRBV19
TGTGCCAGTAAGGAATTCGGCTTCTACAATGAGCAGTTCTTC
CASKEFGFYNEQFF
>TRBJ2-7|.|.|15|TRBV11-2
TGTGCCAGCAGCTTAGCAGAACTGAAAAGATACGAGCAGTACTTC
CASSLAELKRYEQYF
>TRBJ2-7|.|.|13|TRBV6-1
TGTGCCAGCAGTGAAGCAGGCCCTTACGAGCAGTACTTC
CASSEAGPYEQYF
>TRBJ2-5|.|once|17|TRBV11-2
TGTGCCAGCAGCTTAGGGCAGGGGGGCGAAATCCAAGAGACCCAGTACTTC
CASSLGQGGEIQETQYF
>TRBJ2-1|.|once|16|TRBV5-6
TGTGCCAGCAGCTTGGTTATGGAGGGGGACTACAATGAGCAGTTCTTC
CASSLVMEGDYNEQFF
>TRBJ2-1|.|.|13|TRBV4-1
TGCGCCAGCAGCCTAGGATACGACAATGAGCAGTTCTTC
CASSLGYDNEQFF
>TRBJ2-7|.|.|15|TRBV13
TGTGCCAGCAGCTCCCGCCAGGAACCTATCTACGAGCAGTACTTC
CASSSRQEPIYEQYF
>TRBJ2-7|.|.|13|TRBV5-1
TGCGCCAGCAGCTTCGGGGGAGACTACGAGCAGTACTTC
CASSFGGDYEQYF
>TRBJ2-7|TRBD2|.|15|TRBV4-1
TGCGCCAGCAGCCCCGGACTAGGAGGCTCCTACGAGCAGTACTTC
CASSPGLGGSYEQYF
>TRBJ2-7|TRBD1|few|14|TRBV6-5
TGTGCCAGCAGTTACACAGGGGAAGCCTACGAGCAGTACTTC
CASSYTGEAYEQYF